This is a list of T cell receptor beta chains from one sample in a study of T cell repertoires in cytomegalovirus infection. Which antigens these TCRs recognize remains unknown. One entry per CDR3 protein, called by TCRdb with MiXCR from the reads. In the table there are around 300,000 distinct CDR3 sequences, roughly a fifth of which are singletons. The specimen comprised cultured PBMCs, sampled from culture after CMV antigen stimulation. The receptors stem from a human donor in good health (CMV status not recorded). Some clones in this sample may be carry-over from other donors' samples. CDR3s include the opening cysteine and the closing phenylalanine or tryptophan. Fields, in order: clone size, D gene, J gene, V gene, CDR3 protein. The D gene is left open where the match is weak. Rows give clone size only sometimes, using once, few, many, or a class for an expanded clone.

NA | NA | TRBJ2-5 | TRBV4-1 | CASSQALGRPIETQYF
many | NA | TRBJ2-2 | TRBV7-2 | CASSLDAGEGGELFF
NA | NA | TRBJ1-2 | TRBV15 | CATSRGGNYGYTF
NA | NA | TRBJ1-2 | TRBV6-5 | CASRSIQNYGYTF
NA | TRBD2 | TRBJ2-5 | TRBV27 | CATGTSGTQETQYF
NA | NA | TRBJ2-6 | TRBV6-1 | CASFRRGRGANVLTF
few | TRBD1 | TRBJ1-6 | TRBV20-1 | CSARGTEENSPLHF
NA | TRBD2 | TRBJ2-3 | TRBV12-3/TRBV12-4 | CASSSSTSGRGDTQYF
many | NA | TRBJ2-1 | TRBV7-2 | CASSLGGVDWSEQFF
few | TRBD1 | TRBJ2-1 | TRBV12-3/TRBV12-4 | CASRRQGANEQFF
NA | NA | TRBJ1-1 | TRBV30 | CAWSEAGNTEAFF
many | NA | TRBJ1-2 | TRBV7-2 | CASSLAWRESYTF
many | TRBD2 | TRBJ2-1 | TRBV7-2 | CASSRVAGGYNEQFF
many | NA | TRBJ2-2 | TRBV7-2 | CASSPNRGGTGELFF
NA | NA | TRBJ1-1 | TRBV6-2/TRBV6-3 | CASSYNREAFF
NA | TRBD2 | TRBJ2-5 | TRBV6-5 | CASSSFLAGQETQYF
NA | TRBD1 | TRBJ2-7 | TRBV9 | CASSPRTGSTYEQYF
NA | NA | TRBJ1-5 | TRBV12-3/TRBV12-4 | CASSLPSAPHQPQHF
many | NA | TRBJ2-7 | TRBV7-2 | CASSQGPGYEQYF
NA | NA | TRBJ1-4 | TRBV12-3/TRBV12-4 | CASSFVQGGEKLFF
NA | TRBD2 | TRBJ2-1 | TRBV7-9 | CASSLGGGSLHEQFF
once | TRBD2 | TRBJ2-1 | TRBV28 | CASSSGTSGSGRYNEQFF
NA | NA | TRBJ2-3 | TRBV5-6 | CASTWGGGSTDTQYF
NA | NA | TRBJ2-2 | TRBV6-8 | CASTPRGPTGELFF